This T cell receptor (beta chain) was captured by sequencing in a study of PD-L1 blockade in urothelial cancer. Study-wide context: Counts from blood samples showed a median of roughly 150,000 T cells.

Synthetic TCR analog templates were spiked into each PCR. Data came from immunoSEQ multiplex PCR; TCRdb stores just in-frame clones and leaves some out. The sample holds 90,000 or so clones, 90% seen once. Time point indicated: pretreatment peripheral blood. Per-patient samples, pretreatment and on-treatment, numbered 1 to 8. Trimming shortened V by 3 bases and J by 0 bases, and 12 bases separated the two germline ends. There are 15 residues in the CDR3. In germline, CDR1 is SNHLY, CDR2 FYNNEI. This sequence was found in a man in his sixties with urothelial cancer. Sample: PBMCs, taken around atezolizumab (anti-PD-L1) treatment. This sequence joins TRBV2 and TRBJ2-7; no reliable D call. CDR3 nucleotide sequence: TGTGCCAGCAGTGAGAGGTGGAGAAGCTCCTACGAGCAGTACTTC. Protein product: CASSERWRSSYEQYF.